The next 3 T cell receptor beta chains were all read from a single sample in a study of shared clonotypes between healthy human individuals. This table comes from immunoSEQ multiplex PCR, and its TCRdb copy is limited to in-frame clones, with some not included. The sample records approximately 2.5 million clones, roughly 92% being singletons. The sample consisted of naive CD4+ T cells sorted from blood. Regarding subset: CD45RA+ positively selected. These receptors originate from a man younger than 35 in good health.

The rearrangement joins TRBV4-1 to TRBJ1-5; D unresolved. The V gene's germline CDR1 is MGHRA and CDR2 YSYEKL. The CDR3 has 16 amino acids. V was pared by 1 base and J by 6 bases, with 16 bases between. The CDR3 sequence is CASSQGSFPEGQPQHF. Here the CDR3 DNA reads TGCGCCAGCAGCCAAGGAAGTTTCCCCGAGGGTCAGCCCCAGCATTTT.

The chain uses TRBV9 and TRBJ1-1; D remains ambiguous. The CDR3 extends over 15 amino acids. Trimming shortened V by 0 bases and J by 1 base, and 10 bases separated the two germline ends. Per germline, CDR1 SGDLS and CDR2 YYNGEE. The CDR3 reads CASSVDGNSNTEAFF. CDR3 in DNA: TGTGCCAGCAGCGTAGACGGCAACTCGAACACTGAAGCTTTCTTT.

This chain connects TRBV6-5 to TRBJ2-7, with TRBD2 identical over 7 bases. The CDR3 is 13 residues long. Germline loops: CDR1 MNHEY, CDR2 SVGAGI. Losses at the gene ends were 7 bases for V and 2 bases for J; bases not matched to a gene: 5. As DNA, the CDR3 is TGTGCCAGCATGGCTAGCGGAACCTACGAGCAGTACTTC. This translates into CASMASGTYEQYF.